These 21 T cell receptor beta chains came from one sample sequenced in a study of blood T cells in healthy people across ages (dated by TCRdb to the mid-2010s). Libraries were prepared through 5' RACE. The data were produced on an Illumina HiSeq 2500. A second PCR of roughly 6 to 11 cycles was run with a J-beta primer mix and a sample-barcoded 5' primer. TCRdb reanalyzed the raw reads on its own, using fastp at Q25 for trimming and MiXCR for clone calling, and kept in-frame beta chains. For every CDR3 protein sequence, its rows merge into one entry that carries the most common genes and DNA. The sample table records roughly 1,800,000 distinct CDR3 sequences; approximately 50% of these occur just once. Jointly, the top ten make up 2.1% of the sample. Sequencing input: blood. These receptors all come from a woman aged 35 to 49 in good health.

The V call is TRBV5-1, the J call TRBJ2-7; 7 bases are a match to TRBD1. The end of the DNA fits TRBJ2-5 better, so the J call may be wrong. The CDR3 runs to 14 residues. CDR1 is SGHRS and CDR2 is YFSETQ in the germline V gene. CDR3 DNA: TGCGCCAGCAGCGCCACCGGGACAGTAGAGACCCAGTACTTC. This gives the protein CASSATGTVETQYF.

The V call is TRBV10-3, the J call TRBJ2-2; 8 nucleotides line up with TRBD2. This CDR3 spans 16 amino acids. Germline V gene sequence: CDR1 ENHRY, CDR2 SYGVKD. J was trimmed by 0 bases and V by 7 bases; bases with no gene match: 7. DNA of the CDR3: TGTGCCATCAAACCGGCGGGAGGAACGAACACCGGGGAGCTGTTTTTT. Protein: CAIKPAGGTNTGELFF.

This clonotype was counted only a few times. V and J are TRBV20-1 and TRBJ2-7; 11 bases match TRBD2. Germline trimming cut 3 bases from V and 2 bases from J; bases unmatched to any gene: 6. The CDR3 is 15 amino acids. Looked up from germline, CDR1 is DFQATT and CDR2 is SNEGSKA (reference sequence). The DNA for the CDR3 is TGCAGTGCTAGCACCCTAGCGGGGGGTACCTACGAGCAGTACTTC. Translated: CSASTLAGGTYEQYF.

The chain employs TRBV6-5 and TRBJ2-7, with D hard to call. Germline V gene sequence: CDR1 MNHEY, CDR2 SVGAGI. The CDR3 covers 15 residues. Between the trimmed V and J ends, which lost 6 bases and 2 bases, there was a span of 17 bases. In DNA, the CDR3 is TGTGCCAGCAGGTGGCTGGCCACCTTAACCTACGAGCAGTACTTC. It is translated as CASRWLATLTYEQYF.

The J gene is TRBJ2-5, the V gene TRBV6-1; D may be TRBD2 (7 bases). Matching the DNA end better, TRBJ2-7 makes the J call doubtful. Germline CDR1 reads MNHNS; CDR2 reads SASEGT. The CDR3 loop spans 15 amino acids. The CDR3 nucleotides read TGTGCCAGCAGTGAAGGCGGGGGCCACTCCTACGAGCAGTACTTC. It encodes CASSEGGGHSYEQYF.

This chain connects TRBV20-1 to TRBJ2-1; D possibly uses TRBD1 or TRBD2 (5 bases each). The V end lost 1 base, the J end lost 0 bases, and 7 bases lay between the germline ends. Germline loops: CDR1 DFQATT, CDR2 SNEGSKA (reference sequence). CDR3 length: 14 amino acids. As DNA, the CDR3 is TGCAGTGCTAGAGGAGGGGTCTCCTACAATGAGCAGTTCTTC. It codes for CSARGGVSYNEQFF.

A few counts support this clonotype. The V and J genes are TRBV7-2 and TRBJ1-1; D possibly corresponds to TRBD1 (6 bases). Trimming shortened V by 6 bases and J by 4 bases, and 12 bases separated the two germline ends. The CDR3 covers 13 residues. Germline V gene lookup returns CDR1 SGHTA and CDR2 FQGNSA. CDR3 residues: CASSLQGSTEAFF. CDR3 sequence (DNA): TGTGCCAGCAGTTTGCAGGGGAGCACTGAAGCTTTCTTT.

In the case of this clonotype: Relative to the germline gene, one junction end is altered; a read error may explain this. CDR3 DNA: TGTACCAGCAGCCAAGTTCGCTTAGGACTAGCGGGGAACAATGAGCAGTTCTTC. It yields the protein CTSSQVRLGLAGNNEQFF. V is TRBV3-1 and J is TRBJ2-1; 12 nucleotides agree with TRBD2. Germline CDR1 is LGHDT and CDR2 is YNNKEL (reference sequence). The CDR3 loop spans 18 amino acids.

This clonotype has just a few counts. The V call is TRBV27, the J call TRBJ1-5; 8 bases map to TRBD1. The trim removed 5 bases at V and 6 bases at J, leaving 9 bases unmatched. The CDR3 covers 15 residues. Germline V gene lookup returns CDR1 MNHEY and CDR2 SMNVEV (reference sequence). The CDR3, as DNA: TGTGCCAGCAGTCAAACCTTCGGACAGGGTCAGCCCCAGCATTTT. Residues: CASSQTFGQGQPQHF.

The chain recombines TRBV6-2 or TRBV6-3 with TRBJ2-1; 7 nucleotides align to TRBD2. CDR1 is MNHEY and CDR2 is SVGEGT in the germline V gene. CDR3 size: 16 residues. V lost 1 base, J lost 5 bases, and 8 bases stayed unmatched. In DNA, the CDR3 is TGTGCCAGCAGTTACTACCCGGGACTAAACCACAATGAGCAGTTCTTC. Translation gives CASSYYPGLNHNEQFF.

The chain uses TRBV29-1 and TRBJ2-5; TRBD2 is a possible D gene (6 bases). CDR3 length: 12 amino acids. V lost 7 bases and J 2 bases, leaving 11 bases between the germline ends. Germline V lookup: CDR1 SQVTM, CDR2 ANQGSEA. CDR3 sequence reads: CSAAGYQETQYF. The DNA for the CDR3 is TGCAGCGCTGCGGGGTATCAAGAGACCCAGTACTTC.

This clonotype was seen more than once but under ten times. The CDR3 DNA sequence: TGTGCCAGCAGTCCCAGGACAGGGGGCGCAGGAGGGGCCAACGTCCTGACTTTC. Amino acid sequence: CASSPRTGGAGGANVLTF. The chain uses TRBV12-3 or TRBV12-4 and TRBJ2-6, with TRBD1 identical over 11 bases. Trimming at V came to 5 bases and at J to 4 bases, leaving 10 bases not matched to a gene. The CDR3 has 18 residues.

This chain joins TRBV5-1 and TRBJ2-7; D may correspond to TRBD1 or TRBD2 (5 bases each). There are 15 residues in the CDR3. The V and J ends lost 2 bases and 3 bases respectively, with 15 bases between them. CDR1 SGHRS and CDR2 YFSETQ come from the germline V gene. CDR3 nucleotides: TGCGCCAGCAGCTTTGTTCCAGGGAGAGGCTACGAGCAGTACTTC. This encodes CASSFVPGRGYEQYF.

This chain links TRBV20-1 with TRBJ2-7, with D maybe TRBD2 (5 bases). V was pared by 3 bases and J by 2 bases, with 8 bases between. This CDR3 comprises 12 residues. Germline loops: CDR1 DFQATT, CDR2 SNEGSKA (reference sequence). The CDR3: CSASKEAYEQYF. DNA for the CDR3: TGCAGTGCTAGCAAGGAGGCCTACGAGCAGTACTTC.

The chain carries TRBV20-1 and TRBJ1-5; D is unclear. CDR3 length: 11 residues. The germline V gene encodes CDR1 DFQATT and CDR2 SNEGSKA (reference sequence). Trimming cost V 6 bases and J 7 bases, with 10 bases left between them. The CDR3 DNA reads TGCAGTGCCAGGAGAACGCAGCCCCAGCATTTT. Translated: CSARRTQPQHF.

The chain is built from TRBV6-2 or TRBV6-3 and TRBJ2-7, with 10 bases lining up with TRBD1. The CDR3 consists of 14 residues. The J segment lost 5 bases and the V segment lost 5 bases, leaving 6 bases of the junction unmatched. From germline, CDR1 is MNHEY and CDR2 SVGEGT. For the CDR3, the DNA is TGTGCCAGCAGTCAAGGACAGGGGGGCCACGAGCAGTACTTC. Protein sequence: CASSQGQGGHEQYF.

This clonotype was observed a handful of times. The chain joins TRBV5-1 to TRBJ2-1; D possibly corresponds to TRBD1 (5 bases). The CDR3 length is 15 residues. CDR1 SGHRS and CDR2 YFSETQ come from the germline V gene. V lost 4 bases, J lost 7 bases, and 18 bases lay in between. CDR3 in DNA: TGCGCCAGCAGCCCTTTAGGGGCAGGGTGGAATGAGCAGTTCTTC. This encodes CASSPLGAGWNEQFF.

There are a few counts of this clonotype. This chain joins TRBV7-2 and TRBJ2-5; TRBD1 might be the D (6 bases). The V end lost 4 bases, the J end lost 0 bases, and 18 bases lay between the germline ends. Germline CDR1 is SGHTA and CDR2 is FQGNSA. CDR3 length: 17 amino acids. CDR3 residues: CASSSRGQKPYQETQYF. Written as DNA, the CDR3 is TGTGCCAGCAGCTCGAGAGGACAGAAACCGTACCAAGAGACCCAGTACTTC.

The chain combines TRBV2 with TRBJ2-7, with D perhaps TRBD1 or TRBD2 (5 bases each). V was shortened by 0 bases and J by 3 bases, with 12 bases between the two germline ends. From germline, CDR1 is SNHLY and CDR2 FYNNEI. The CDR3 spans 15 residues. The CDR3 region is CASSEAPGRIYEQYF. The CDR3 DNA is TGTGCCAGCAGTGAAGCTCCGGGACGGATCTACGAGCAGTACTTC.

There are a few counts of this clonotype. The genes are TRBV18 and TRBJ2-7, with 7 positions matching TRBD1. The trim removed 4 bases at V and 6 bases at J, leaving 6 bases unmatched. The CDR3 contains 13 residues. Per the germline V gene, CDR1 is KGHSH and CDR2 is LQKENI. The CDR3 loop reads CASSRDGDSEQYF. The CDR3, as DNA: TGTGCCAGCTCACGGGACGGGGACAGCGAGCAGTACTTC.

J is TRBJ2-1 and V is TRBV7-2; TRBD2 aligns across 10 bases. The ends lost 5 bases at V and 13 bases at J; junction bases unmatched: 11. Germline V gene sequence: CDR1 SGHTA, CDR2 FQGNSA. There are 14 residues in the CDR3. CDR3 DNA sequence: TGTGCCAGCAGCCGCAGCGGGGGGGCAGAGACCCAGTTCTTC. This gives the protein CASSRSGGAETQFF.